These 9 T cell receptor beta chains originate from one sample sequenced in a study of T cells after yellow fever vaccination. TCRdb used MiXCR to reprocess the 5' RACE reads, holding one entry per CDR3 protein. The sample contains about 310,000 distinct CDR3 sequences, around 3.6% of which appear only once. The sample was PBMCs, taken on the day of the yellow fever booster vaccination. The receptors originated from a man aged 18 to 30 who received the YFV17D yellow fever vaccine.

V is TRBV12-3 or TRBV12-4 and J is TRBJ1-2; D is perhaps TRBD1 (5 bases). The CDR3 loop spans 15 amino acids. V was trimmed by 1 base and J by 2 bases, leaving 11 bases between them. The CDR3 loop is CASSLVQGTNYGYTF. Here the CDR3 DNA reads TGTGCCAGCAGTTTAGTGCAGGGAACAAACTATGGCTACACCTTC.

This clonotype was recorded many times. The chain combines TRBV5-1 with TRBJ1-2, with D possibly TRBD1 on 5 matching bases. V was cut by 3 bases and J by 3 bases, with 6 bases left in between. The germline CDR1 and CDR2 sequences are SGHRS and YFSETQ. CDR3 length: 12 amino acids. CDR3 loop: CASSWGDYGYTF. CDR3 in DNA: TGCGCCAGCAGCTGGGGGGACTATGGCTACACCTTC.

This clonotype was detected many times. CDR3 nucleotides: TGTGCCAGCATGGGCGGGGGGTCGGAGACCCAGTACTTC. This codes for CASMGGGSETQYF. V and J are TRBV2 and TRBJ2-5; TRBD2 matches at 8 bases. Germline V gives CDR1 SNHLY, CDR2 FYNNEI. V dropped 7 bases and J dropped 5; count of bases not matched to a gene: 6. The CDR3 is made up of 13 amino acids. Full variable domain (rest looked up from reference TRBV2 and TRBJ2-5): EPEVTQTPSHQVTQMGQEVILRCVPISNHLYFYWYRQILGQKVEFLVSFYNNEISEKSEIFDDQFSVERPDGSNFTLKIRSTKLEDSAMYFCASMGGGSETQYFGPGTRLLVL.

The chain couples TRBV12-3 or TRBV12-4 to TRBJ1-1, with D possibly being TRBD1 (6 bases). CDR3 length: 13 amino acids. With 7 bases removed from V and 6 bases from J, the gap between germline ends came to 15 bases. The CDR3 nucleotides read TGTGCCAGCAACGTTTTGCAGGGGTCTGAAGCTTTCTTT. Its protein product is CASNVLQGSEAFF.

The table lists this clonotype with many counts. The V call is TRBV7-3, the J call TRBJ1-1; 8 bases fit TRBD1. V trimming: 5 bases; J trimming: 3 bases; junction bases outside the gene matches: 5. The CDR3 has 14 amino acids. CDR1 is SGHTA, CDR2 FQGTGA, per germline. The CDR3 DNA sequence: TGTGCCAGCAGCCCACAGGGGGGTCACACTGAAGCTTTCTTT. Protein: CASSPQGGHTEAFF. Drawing the rest from reference TRBV7-3 and TRBJ1-1, the complete variable domain is GAGVSQTPSNKVTEKGKYVELRCDPISGHTALYWYRQSLGQGPEFLIYFQGTGAADDSGLPNDRFFAVRPEGSVSTLKIQRTERGDSAVYLCASSPQGGHTEAFFGQGTRLTVV.

This clonotype has a count of ten or more. CDR3 protein: CASSRGLETQYF. CDR3 nucleotides: TGCGCCAGCAGTCGAGGACTAGAGACCCAGTACTTC. The chain combines TRBV5-1 with TRBJ2-5, with a tentative D call TRBD2 (5 bases). The germline CDR1 and CDR2 sequences are SGHRS and YFSETQ. V dropped 5 bases and J dropped 4 bases, with 9 bases sitting between them. This CDR3 contains 12 residues.

The V gene is TRBV18, the J gene TRBJ2-3; D might be TRBD1 or TRBD2, each matching 5 bases. Germline V gene data show CDR1 as KGHSH and CDR2 as LQKENI. This CDR3 contains 18 residues. With 5 bases removed from V and 3 bases from J, the gap between germline ends came to 24 bases. CDR3 sequence reads: CASSITGTLSPYTDTQYF. CDR3 nucleotides: TGTGCCAGCTCAATCACCGGGACCCTTAGCCCATATACAGATACGCAGTATTTT.

J is TRBJ2-1 and V is TRBV4-1; 7 bases agree with TRBD2. V shed 3 bases, J shed 0 bases, and the junction held 11 bases outside the gene matches. The CDR3 loop spans 18 amino acids. CDR1 is MGHRA, CDR2 YSYEKL, per germline. CDR3 region: CASSQAGLGTSSYNEQFF. Written as DNA, the CDR3 is TGCGCCAGCAGCCAGGCCGGACTAGGAACAAGCTCCTACAATGAGCAGTTCTTC.

This clonotype was picked up many times. The chain joins TRBV9 to TRBJ2-1, with 8 bases matching TRBD2. Per germline, CDR1 SGDLS and CDR2 YYNGEE. CDR3 length: 13 amino acids. J gave up 6 bases and V 7 bases, and 6 bases lay outside the gene matches. The CDR3: CASAGLVGNEQFF. Here the CDR3 DNA reads TGTGCCAGCGCGGGACTAGTTGGCAATGAGCAGTTCTTC.